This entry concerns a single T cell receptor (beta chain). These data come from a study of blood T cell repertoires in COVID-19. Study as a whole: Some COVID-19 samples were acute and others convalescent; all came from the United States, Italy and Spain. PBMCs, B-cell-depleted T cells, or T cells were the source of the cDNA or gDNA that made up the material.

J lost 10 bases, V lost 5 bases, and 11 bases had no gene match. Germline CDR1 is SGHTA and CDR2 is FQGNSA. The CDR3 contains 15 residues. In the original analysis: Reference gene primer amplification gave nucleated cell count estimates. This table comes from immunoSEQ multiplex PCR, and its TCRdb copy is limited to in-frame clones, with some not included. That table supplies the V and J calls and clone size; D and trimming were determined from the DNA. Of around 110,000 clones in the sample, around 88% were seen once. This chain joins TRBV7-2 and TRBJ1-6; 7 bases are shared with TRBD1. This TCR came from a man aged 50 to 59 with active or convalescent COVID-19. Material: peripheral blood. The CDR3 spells CASSTRTGFWSPLHF. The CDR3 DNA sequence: TGTGCCAGCAGCACACGGACAGGCTTTTGGTCACCCCTCCACTTT.